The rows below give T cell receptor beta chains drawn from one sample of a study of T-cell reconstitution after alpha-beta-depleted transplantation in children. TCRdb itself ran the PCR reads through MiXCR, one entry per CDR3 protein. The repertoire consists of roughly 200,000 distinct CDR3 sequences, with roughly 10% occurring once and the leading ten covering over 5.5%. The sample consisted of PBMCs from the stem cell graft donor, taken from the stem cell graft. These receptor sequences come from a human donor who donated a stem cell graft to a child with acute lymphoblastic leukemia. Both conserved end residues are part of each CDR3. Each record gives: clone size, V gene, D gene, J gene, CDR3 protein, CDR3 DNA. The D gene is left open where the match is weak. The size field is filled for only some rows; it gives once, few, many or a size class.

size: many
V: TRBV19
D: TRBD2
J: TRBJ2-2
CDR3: CASSSSGTRASWNTGELFF
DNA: TGTGCCAGTAGTTCAAGCGGGACTAGAGCCTCGTGGAACACCGGGGAGCTGTTTTTT

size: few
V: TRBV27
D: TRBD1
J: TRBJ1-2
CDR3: CASSPIGQGGLAGYTF
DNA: TGTGCCAGCAGTCCCATCGGACAGGGTGGGTTGGCTGGCTACACCTTC

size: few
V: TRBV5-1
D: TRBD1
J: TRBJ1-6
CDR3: CASSSLPGQGASPLHF
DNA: TGCGCCAGCAGCTCATTACCGGGACAGGGGGCCTCACCCCTCCACTTT

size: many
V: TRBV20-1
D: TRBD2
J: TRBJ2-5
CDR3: CSATQTRDYRETQYF
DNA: TGCAGTGCTACCCAAACCCGGGACTATAGGGAGACCCAGTACTTC

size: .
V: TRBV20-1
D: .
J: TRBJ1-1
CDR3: CSARQTGRTEAFF
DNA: TGCAGTGCCCGTCAGACAGGAAGGACAGAAGCTTTCTTT

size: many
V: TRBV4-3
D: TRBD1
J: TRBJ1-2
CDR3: CASRPQDRDHYGYTF
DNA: TGCGCCAGCCGGCCCCAGGACAGGGATCACTATGGCTACACCTTC

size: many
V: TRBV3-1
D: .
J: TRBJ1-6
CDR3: CASSQEASSYNSPLHF
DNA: TGTGCCAGCAGCCAAGAGGCGAGCTCCTATAATTCACCCCTCCACTTT

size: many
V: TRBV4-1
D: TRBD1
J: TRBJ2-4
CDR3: CASSQAETGAKNIQYF
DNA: TGCGCCAGCAGCCAGGCCGAGACAGGGGCCAAAAACATTCAGTACTTC

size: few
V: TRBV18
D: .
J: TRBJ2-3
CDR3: CASSPITSRSTDTQYF
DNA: TGTGCCAGCTCACCGATCACTAGCCGAAGCACAGATACGCAGTATTTT

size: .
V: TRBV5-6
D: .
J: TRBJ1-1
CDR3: CASSWGLDAFF
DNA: TGTGCCAGCAGCTGGGGACTGGATGCTTTCTTT

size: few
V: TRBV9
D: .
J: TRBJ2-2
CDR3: CASSVTGGPYTGELFF
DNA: TGTGCCAGCAGCGTAACTGGGGGACCCTACACCGGGGAGCTGTTTTTT

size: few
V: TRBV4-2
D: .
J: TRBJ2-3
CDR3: CASSPSGLYPTDTQYF
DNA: TGTGCCAGCAGCCCTAGTGGGCTCTACCCCACAGATACGCAGTATTTT

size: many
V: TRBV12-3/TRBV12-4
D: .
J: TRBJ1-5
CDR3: CASSPDLSNQPQHF
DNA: TGTGCCAGCAGTCCAGATCTTAGCAATCAGCCCCAGCATTTT

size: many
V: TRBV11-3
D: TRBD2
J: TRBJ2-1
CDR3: CASSLFTSGENEQFF
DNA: TGTGCCAGCAGCTTATTTACTAGCGGGGAGAATGAGCAGTTCTTC

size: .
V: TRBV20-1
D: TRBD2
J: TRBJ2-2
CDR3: CSARDPTSGGYAGELFF
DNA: TGCAGTGCTAGAGATCCCACTAGCGGGGGGTACGCCGGGGAGCTGTTTTTT

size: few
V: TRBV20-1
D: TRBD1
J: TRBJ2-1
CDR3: CSARTGHRSSYNEQFF
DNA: TGCAGTGCTAGGACAGGGCACCGAAGCTCCTACAATGAGCAGTTCTTC

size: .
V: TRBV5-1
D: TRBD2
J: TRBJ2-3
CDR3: CASSLGLADTDTQYF
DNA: TGCGCCAGCAGCTTGGGACTAGCGGACACAGATACGCAGTATTTT

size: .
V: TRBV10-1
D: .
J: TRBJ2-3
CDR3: CASRGNTPSTDTQYF
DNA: TGCGCCAGCAGGGGAAACACACCTAGCACAGATACGCAGTATTTT

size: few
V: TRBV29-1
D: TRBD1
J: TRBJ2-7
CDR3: CSVPGQGLYEQYF
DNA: TGCAGCGTACCGGGACAGGGACTGTACGAGCAGTACTTC

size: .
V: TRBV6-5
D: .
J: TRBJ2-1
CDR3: CASRTGGASSEQFF
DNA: TGTGCCAGCCGAACGGGGGGCGCGTCTAGTGAGCAGTTCTTC

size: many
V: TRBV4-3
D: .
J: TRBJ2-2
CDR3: CASSQDPRQNTGELFF
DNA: TGCGCCAGCAGCCAAGATCCGCGACAGAACACCGGGGAGCTGTTTTTT

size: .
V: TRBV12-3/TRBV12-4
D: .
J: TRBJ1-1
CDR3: CASTPLSVNTEAFF
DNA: TGTGCCAGCACTCCTCTCTCCGTGAACACTGAAGCTTTCTTT

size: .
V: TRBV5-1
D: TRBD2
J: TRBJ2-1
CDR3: CASSLRSGGLAAYNEQFF
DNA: TGCGCCAGCAGCTTGAGGTCTGGTGGACTAGCGGCCTACAATGAGCAGTTCTTC

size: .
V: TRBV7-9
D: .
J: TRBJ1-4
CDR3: CASSLTDEKLFF
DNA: TGTGCCAGCAGCTTAACCGACGAAAAACTGTTTTTT

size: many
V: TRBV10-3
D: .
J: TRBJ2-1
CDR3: CAISVAADIYNEQFF
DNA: TGTGCCATCAGTGTTGCGGCGGATATCTACAATGAGCAGTTCTTC

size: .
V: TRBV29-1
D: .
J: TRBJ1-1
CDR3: CSVEGFGAEAFF
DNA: TGCAGCGTTGAAGGGTTTGGCGCTGAAGCTTTCTTT

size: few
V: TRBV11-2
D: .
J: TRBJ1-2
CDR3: CASTPRGHRGANYGYTF
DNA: TGTGCCAGCACCCCCCGTGGCCACCGGGGTGCTAACTATGGCTACACCTTC

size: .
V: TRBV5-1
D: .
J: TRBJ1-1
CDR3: CASSPDGRSTEAFF
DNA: TGCGCCAGCAGCCCCGATGGACGGTCCACTGAAGCTTTCTTT

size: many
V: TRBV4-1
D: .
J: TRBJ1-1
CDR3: CASSQDRVLAEAFF
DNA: TGCGCCAGCAGCCAAGACAGGGTACTCGCTGAAGCTTTCTTT

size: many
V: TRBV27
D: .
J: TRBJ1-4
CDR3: CASSFSGSRNEKLFF
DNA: TGTGCCAGCAGTTTTTCAGGGAGTCGGAATGAAAAACTGTTTTTT